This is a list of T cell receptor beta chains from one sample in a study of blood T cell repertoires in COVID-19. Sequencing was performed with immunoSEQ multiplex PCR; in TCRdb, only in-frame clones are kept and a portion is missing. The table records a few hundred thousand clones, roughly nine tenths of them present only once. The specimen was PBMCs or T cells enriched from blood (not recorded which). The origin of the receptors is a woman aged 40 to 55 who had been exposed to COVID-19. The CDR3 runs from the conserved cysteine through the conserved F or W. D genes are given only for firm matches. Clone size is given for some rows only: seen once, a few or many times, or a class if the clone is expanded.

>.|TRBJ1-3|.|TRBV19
CASRDPTPGFQGKLGNTIYF
TGTGCCAGTAGGGACCCCACCCCAGGGTTCCAGGGCAAACTTGGAAACACCATATATTTT
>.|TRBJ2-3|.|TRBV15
CATSRGLRVATDTQYF
TGTGCCACCAGCAGGGGGCTTAGGGTGGCCACAGATACGCAGTATTTT
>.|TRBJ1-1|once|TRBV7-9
CASSFASRGNTEAFF
TGTGCCAGCAGCTTCGCAAGTAGGGGGAACACTGAAGCTTTCTTT
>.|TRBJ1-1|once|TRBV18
CASSPNTANTEAFF
TGTGCCAGCTCACCCAACACCGCTAACACTGAAGCTTTCTTT
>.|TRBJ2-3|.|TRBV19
CASSITPRLGAQDTQYF
TGTGCCAGTAGCATTACCCCTCGACTAGGGGCACAGGATACGCAGTATTTT
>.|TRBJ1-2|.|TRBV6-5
CATRPGVNYGYTF
TGTGCCACCAGACCCGGAGTTAACTATGGCTACACCTTC
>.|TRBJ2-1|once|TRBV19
CASSQGPAYNEQFF
TGTGCCAGTAGTCAGGGGCCGGCCTACAATGAGCAGTTCTTC
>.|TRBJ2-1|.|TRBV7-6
CASSLYWRARENEQFF
TGTGCCAGCAGCTTATATTGGAGAGCGCGGGAAAATGAGCAGTTCTTC
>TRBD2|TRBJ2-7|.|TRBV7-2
CASSLVSGSSYEQYF
TGTGCCAGCAGCTTAGTTAGCGGGAGCTCCTACGAGCAGTACTTC
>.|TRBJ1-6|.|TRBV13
CASSSTQEYYNSPLHF
TGTGCCAGCAGCTCCACACAGGAATACTATAATTCACCCCTCCACTTT
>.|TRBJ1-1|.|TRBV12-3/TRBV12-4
CASNDRTNTEAFF
TGTGCCAGCAATGACAGAACGAACACTGAAGCTTTCTTT
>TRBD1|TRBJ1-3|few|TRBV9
CASSVYPEGTAGNTIYF
TGTGCCAGCAGCGTATATCCTGAGGGGACAGCTGGAAACACCATATATTTT
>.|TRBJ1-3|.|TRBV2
CASRKTGSGNTIYF
TGTGCCAGCCGGAAAACAGGCTCTGGAAACACCATATATTTT
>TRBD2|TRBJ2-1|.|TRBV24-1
CATSHLLAGDPSEQFF
TGTGCCACCAGCCATCTCCTAGCGGGAGATCCTAGTGAGCAGTTCTTC
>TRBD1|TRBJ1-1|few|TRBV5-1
CASSQPDRESEAFF
TGCGCCAGCAGTCAGCCGGACAGGGAATCTGAAGCTTTCTTT
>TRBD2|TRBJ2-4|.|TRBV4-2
CASSQDSSGRAKNIQYF
TGTGCCAGCAGCCAAGATTCTAGCGGGAGGGCCAAAAACATTCAGTACTTC
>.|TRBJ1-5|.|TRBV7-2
CASSLGSGKGNQPQHF
TGTGCCAGCAGCTTAGGGAGTGGTAAGGGCAATCAGCCCCAGCATTTT
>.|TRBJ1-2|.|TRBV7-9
CASSAEIYGYTF
TGTGCCAGCAGCGCTGAGATCTATGGCTACACCTTC
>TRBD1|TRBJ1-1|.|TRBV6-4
CASRRQGRLEPEAFF
TGTGCCAGCAGGAGACAGGGGAGGTTGGAACCTGAAGCTTTCTTT
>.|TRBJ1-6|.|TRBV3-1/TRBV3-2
CASSQKPPSWSSANSPLHF
TGTGCCAGCAGCCAAAAGCCCCCCTCTTGGAGCTCCGCTAATTCACCCCTCCACTTT
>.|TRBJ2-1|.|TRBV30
CAWSGAGDEQFF
TGTGCCTGGAGTGGGGCCGGGGATGAGCAGTTCTTC
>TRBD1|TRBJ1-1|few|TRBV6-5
CASSYGTVNTEAFF
TGTGCCAGCAGTTACGGGACAGTGAACACTGAAGCTTTCTTT
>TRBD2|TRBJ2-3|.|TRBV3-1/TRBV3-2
CASSWSRGFTDTQYF
TGTGCCAGCAGCTGGTCGCGGGGGTTCACAGATACGCAGTATTTT
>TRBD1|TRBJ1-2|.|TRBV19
CASSRTGTGHGYTF
TGTGCCAGTAGTAGGACCGGGACAGGGCATGGCTACACCTTC
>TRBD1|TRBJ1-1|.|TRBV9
CASSVDQGAAREAFF
TGTGCCAGCAGCGTAGATCAGGGGGCAGCTAGAGAGGCTTTCTTT
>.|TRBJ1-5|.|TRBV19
CASRTRVGNQPQHF
TGTGCCAGCCGAACTAGGGTGGGGAATCAGCCCCAGCATTTT
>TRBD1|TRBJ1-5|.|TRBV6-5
CASRPQGMGQPQHF
TGTGCCAGCAGACCACAGGGGATGGGTCAGCCCCAGCATTTT
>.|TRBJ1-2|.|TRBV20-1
CSARAVYGYTF
TGCAGTGCTAGAGCCGTTTATGGCTACACCTTC
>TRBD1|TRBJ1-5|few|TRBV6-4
CASSRDRGNQPQHF
TGTGCCAGCAGTCGGGACAGGGGGAATCAGCCCCAGCATTTT